This T cell receptor (beta chain) came from a study of post-analysis software for immune sequencing data. Study-wide points: Patients had higher frequencies than controls of roughly five TRBV segments, including TRBV5-6, TRBV5-1 and TRBV20-1.

As for this clonotype: Its antigen is unknown.

The TCR beta cDNA libraries contained unique molecular identifiers. TCRdb used MiXCR to reprocess the PCR reads, holding one entry per CDR3 protein. The data show roughly 430,000 distinct CDR3 sequences, roughly 38% seen once. This CDR3 contains 13 residues. The V end lost 5 bases, the J end lost 4 bases, and 11 bases lay between the germline ends. The V gene's germline CDR1 is SGHTA and CDR2 FQGTGA. This TCR was recovered from a girl aged 2-9 years with multiple sclerosis. Sequencing input: blood. This rearrangement joins TRBV7-3 to TRBJ1-1; D ambiguous. In nucleotides, the CDR3 is TGTGCCAGCAGCACGATTCTAGTCACTGAAGCTTTCTTT. This codes for CASSTILVTEAFF.